A selection of T cell receptor beta chains follows, all from one sample in a study of blood T cells in healthy people across ages. TCRdb re-analysed the 5' RACE reads in MiXCR, keeping a single row per CDR3 protein. The sample lists 600,000 or so distinct CDR3 sequences; 21% were seen once. The sequenced material came from blood. Every receptor here comes from an older man in good health. Both conserved end residues are part of each CDR3. Each record gives: V gene, J gene, clone size, D gene, CDR3 DNA, CDR3 protein. A D gene is named only where the DNA matches it firmly. Some rows have no size entry. The others give once, few or many, or a class for an expanded clone.

V gene: TRBV20-1
J gene: TRBJ2-5
clone size: few
D gene: TRBD2
CDR3 DNA: TGCAGTGCTCCCTTATCAGGACTAGCGGGAGAGACCCAGTACTTC
CDR3 protein: CSAPLSGLAGETQYF

V gene: TRBV27
J gene: TRBJ2-7
clone size: .
D gene: .
CDR3 DNA: TGTGCCAGCATGGGGGCGCGGGGGCAGTACTTC
CDR3 protein: CASMGARGQYF

V gene: TRBV6-2/TRBV6-3
J gene: TRBJ2-7
clone size: few
D gene: TRBD2
CDR3 DNA: TGTGCCAGCAGCCTCGGGATAGCGGGAGAGCAGTACTTC
CDR3 protein: CASSLGIAGEQYF

V gene: TRBV6-6
J gene: TRBJ1-2
clone size: few
D gene: .
CDR3 DNA: TGTGCCAGCAGGGTACAGGTGCGGGGCTACACCTTC
CDR3 protein: CASRVQVRGYTF

V gene: TRBV28
J gene: TRBJ2-2
clone size: .
D gene: .
CDR3 DNA: TGTGCCAGCCTCACTCGACCCCAGACCGGGGAGCTGTTTTTT
CDR3 protein: CASLTRPQTGELFF

V gene: TRBV20-1
J gene: TRBJ2-7
clone size: few
D gene: TRBD2
CDR3 DNA: TGCAGTGCTAGGGGTGGTAGCGGGAACCTCGAGCAGTACTTC
CDR3 protein: CSARGGSGNLEQYF

V gene: TRBV9
J gene: TRBJ1-2
clone size: few
D gene: .
CDR3 DNA: TGTGCCAGCAGCTCGGACCAGTGGGTAGTGTATGGCTACACCTTC
CDR3 protein: CASSSDQWVVYGYTF

V gene: TRBV29-1
J gene: TRBJ1-1
clone size: few
D gene: .
CDR3 DNA: TGCAGCGTTGACGACCCCTACACTGAAGCTTTCTTT
CDR3 protein: CSVDDPYTEAFF

V gene: TRBV5-5
J gene: TRBJ2-5
clone size: many
D gene: .
CDR3 DNA: TGTGCCAGCAGCTTACGTGGAGGCGCCGAGACCCAGTACTTC
CDR3 protein: CASSLRGGAETQYF

V gene: TRBV5-1
J gene: TRBJ2-7
clone size: .
D gene: .
CDR3 DNA: TGCGCCAGCAGCTTTCAGGGAGACTACGAGCAGTACTTC
CDR3 protein: CASSFQGDYEQYF

V gene: TRBV12-5
J gene: TRBJ2-7
clone size: .
D gene: .
CDR3 DNA: TGTGCTAGCAAGAGCTACTCGGGCCTCTCGTACTTC
CDR3 protein: CASKSYSGLSYF

V gene: TRBV7-8
J gene: TRBJ2-1
clone size: few
D gene: .
CDR3 DNA: TGTGCCAGCACAGGCCGAACCTACAATGAGCAGTTCTTC
CDR3 protein: CASTGRTYNEQFF

V gene: TRBV9
J gene: TRBJ1-5
clone size: once
D gene: .
CDR3 DNA: TGTGCCAGCAGCGTAGGTGAGGGAGGGACTCAGCCCCAGCATTTT
CDR3 protein: CASSVGEGGTQPQHF

V gene: TRBV18
J gene: TRBJ2-3
clone size: once
D gene: .
CDR3 DNA: TGCGCCAGCTCACCACAGGCAGGGAGTAGAGATACGCAGTATTTT
CDR3 protein: CASSPQAGSRDTQYF

V gene: TRBV20-1
J gene: TRBJ2-5
clone size: few
D gene: TRBD2
CDR3 DNA: TGCAGTGTCGGGAGTGCGGGAGGGTACCAAGAGACCCAGTACTTC
CDR3 protein: CSVGSAGGYQETQYF

V gene: TRBV13
J gene: TRBJ1-3
clone size: .
D gene: .
CDR3 DNA: TGTGCCAGCAGTATCGGGTTCTCTGGAAACACCATATATTTT
CDR3 protein: CASSIGFSGNTIYF

V gene: TRBV10-3
J gene: TRBJ2-3
clone size: .
D gene: TRBD2
CDR3 DNA: TGTGCCATCAGTGAGTCAACTAGCGCCCTCACAGATACGCAGTATTTT
CDR3 protein: CAISESTSALTDTQYF

V gene: TRBV20-1
J gene: TRBJ2-5
clone size: .
D gene: .
CDR3 DNA: TGCAGTGCTAGAGATCATCTAGCCCTAGGGCAGACCCAGTACTTC
CDR3 protein: CSARDHLALGQTQYF

V gene: TRBV20-1
J gene: TRBJ2-7
clone size: .
D gene: TRBD1
CDR3 DNA: TGCAGTGCTAGAGACCCCGGGACAGGGGCCTACGAGCAGTACTTC
CDR3 protein: CSARDPGTGAYEQYF

V gene: TRBV12-3/TRBV12-4
J gene: TRBJ1-4
clone size: .
D gene: .
CDR3 DNA: TGTGCCAGCAGTTTAAGGCAAAATGACAAACTGTTTTTT
CDR3 protein: CASSLRQNDKLFF

V gene: TRBV2
J gene: TRBJ2-2
clone size: .
D gene: TRBD2
CDR3 DNA: TGTGCCAGCAGTGGGACTAGCGTTGCCGGGGAGCTGTTTTTT
CDR3 protein: CASSGTSVAGELFF

V gene: TRBV6-5
J gene: TRBJ1-2
clone size: .
D gene: TRBD1
CDR3 DNA: TGTGCCAGCAGTTACTCGACAGGGGGCTATGGCTACACCTTC
CDR3 protein: CASSYSTGGYGYTF

V gene: TRBV5-1
J gene: TRBJ2-7
clone size: .
D gene: .
CDR3 DNA: TGCGCCAGCAGCCCGGACTTCTACGAGCAGTACTTC
CDR3 protein: CASSPDFYEQYF

V gene: TRBV12-3/TRBV12-4
J gene: TRBJ2-1
clone size: few
D gene: TRBD2
CDR3 DNA: TGTGCCAGCAGTCCGGATAGCGGGAGATACAATGAGCAGTTCTTC
CDR3 protein: CASSPDSGRYNEQFF

V gene: TRBV20-1
J gene: TRBJ1-3
clone size: many
D gene: .
CDR3 DNA: TGCAGTGCTAGAGATCTTCGGCGTGGAAACACCATATATTTT
CDR3 protein: CSARDLRRGNTIYF

V gene: TRBV7-2
J gene: TRBJ2-3
clone size: few
D gene: .
CDR3 DNA: TGTGCCAGCAGCTTAGAGGGTCATACAGATACGCAGTATTTT
CDR3 protein: CASSLEGHTDTQYF

V gene: TRBV9
J gene: TRBJ2-5
clone size: .
D gene: TRBD2
CDR3 DNA: TGTGCCAGCAGCGTAGCTAGCGGAGGAGAGACCCAGTACTTC
CDR3 protein: CASSVASGGETQYF

V gene: TRBV5-6
J gene: TRBJ2-1
clone size: few
D gene: .
CDR3 DNA: TGTGCCATCAGCTTGAACGGGGCGTCCTACAATGAGCAGTTCTTC
CDR3 protein: CAISLNGASYNEQFF

V gene: TRBV5-1
J gene: TRBJ2-1
clone size: .
D gene: .
CDR3 DNA: TGCGCCAGCAGCCAAGACTTCGGAGGGGTCTCCTACAATGAGCAGTTCTTC
CDR3 protein: CASSQDFGGVSYNEQFF

V gene: TRBV5-8
J gene: TRBJ1-1
clone size: .
D gene: .
CDR3 DNA: TGTGCCAGCAGATCCCAGACAGTGAACACTGAAGCTTTCTTT
CDR3 protein: CASRSQTVNTEAFF

V gene: TRBV5-1
J gene: TRBJ2-7
clone size: .
D gene: TRBD1
CDR3 DNA: TGCGCCAGCAGCTTGGTGATTCAGGGGGCGAGGGAGCAGTACTTC
CDR3 protein: CASSLVIQGAREQYF

V gene: TRBV20-1
J gene: TRBJ2-7
clone size: few
D gene: TRBD1
CDR3 DNA: TGCAGTGCAAAGGGGACAGACAACGAGCAGTACTTC
CDR3 protein: CSAKGTDNEQYF

V gene: TRBV29-1
J gene: TRBJ2-5
clone size: many
D gene: TRBD2
CDR3 DNA: TGCAGCGCCCAACTAGCGGGATACGAGACCCAGTACTTC
CDR3 protein: CSAQLAGYETQYF

V gene: TRBV12-3/TRBV12-4
J gene: TRBJ1-4
clone size: .
D gene: TRBD1
CDR3 DNA: TGTGCCAGCAGGGGACAGGATGAAAAACTGTTTTTT
CDR3 protein: CASRGQDEKLFF

V gene: TRBV19
J gene: TRBJ1-4
clone size: .
D gene: TRBD1
CDR3 DNA: TGTGCCAGTAGTAGGGACAGGACCCCGAGGCATGAAAAACTGTTTTTT
CDR3 protein: CASSRDRTPRHEKLFF

V gene: TRBV7-9
J gene: TRBJ2-1
clone size: .
D gene: TRBD2
CDR3 DNA: TGTGCCAGCAGCTTTATTAGCGGGAGGGCCGACAATGAGCAGTTCTTC
CDR3 protein: CASSFISGRADNEQFF

V gene: TRBV20-1
J gene: TRBJ2-5
clone size: .
D gene: .
CDR3 DNA: TGCAGTACTCAAAACCAAGAGACCCAGTACTTC
CDR3 protein: CSTQNQETQYF

V gene: TRBV5-1
J gene: TRBJ2-6
clone size: .
D gene: TRBD1
CDR3 DNA: TGTGCCAGCAGCGAGGGACAGGTCTACTCTGGGGCCAACGTCCTGACTTTC
CDR3 protein: CASSEGQVYSGANVLTF

V gene: TRBV6-2/TRBV6-3
J gene: TRBJ2-4
clone size: .
D gene: TRBD1
CDR3 DNA: TGTGCCAGCAGTTACGGGACAGGTGAACTAGCCAAAAACATTCAGTACTTC
CDR3 protein: CASSYGTGELAKNIQYF

V gene: TRBV6-1
J gene: TRBJ1-5
clone size: few
D gene: TRBD1
CDR3 DNA: TGTGCCAGCAGTGAACGGAGGACAGGGCATAGCAATCAGCCCCAGCATTTT
CDR3 protein: CASSERRTGHSNQPQHF

V gene: TRBV11-2
J gene: TRBJ2-1
clone size: .
D gene: TRBD2
CDR3 DNA: TGTGCCAGCAGCTTAATTGGGACTGCGGGAGGGAATGAGCAGTTCTTC
CDR3 protein: CASSLIGTAGGNEQFF

V gene: TRBV20-1
J gene: TRBJ2-5
clone size: .
D gene: .
CDR3 DNA: TGCAGTGCTAGAGGATCGGAGGTACGGGAGACCCAGTACTTC
CDR3 protein: CSARGSEVRETQYF

V gene: TRBV5-1
J gene: TRBJ1-4
clone size: few
D gene: TRBD1
CDR3 DNA: TGCGCCAGCAGAAAAGAGACAGGGGGCGGCGAAAAACTGTTTTTT
CDR3 protein: CASRKETGGGEKLFF

V gene: TRBV28
J gene: TRBJ1-2
clone size: many
D gene: TRBD1
CDR3 DNA: TGTGCCAGCAGGCAAACTACGGACAGGGGCTACACCTTC
CDR3 protein: CASRQTTDRGYTF

V gene: TRBV4-3
J gene: TRBJ1-2
clone size: .
D gene: TRBD1
CDR3 DNA: TGCGCCAGCAGCGGTGAACTAGACAGGGGGACGGGAGGGGATGGCTACACCTTC
CDR3 protein: CASSGELDRGTGGDGYTF

V gene: TRBV12-3/TRBV12-4
J gene: TRBJ2-1
clone size: few
D gene: .
CDR3 DNA: TGTGCCAGCAGTTTAAACCAGCAGTTCTTC
CDR3 protein: CASSLNQQFF

V gene: TRBV7-9
J gene: TRBJ2-1
clone size: .
D gene: .
CDR3 DNA: TGTGCCAGCAGCTTAGTGTACGGGGTCAATGAGCAGTTCTTC
CDR3 protein: CASSLVYGVNEQFF

V gene: TRBV20-1
J gene: TRBJ1-1
clone size: few
D gene: .
CDR3 DNA: TGCAGTGCCCAGGACACAGTGAACACTGAAGCTTTCTTT
CDR3 protein: CSAQDTVNTEAFF

V gene: TRBV7-2
J gene: TRBJ2-1
clone size: .
D gene: TRBD2
CDR3 DNA: TGTGCCAGCAGCTTAGTTTCAGGGAGCGGGAGTTTCTTC
CDR3 protein: CASSLVSGSGSFF

V gene: TRBV20-1
J gene: TRBJ2-7
clone size: few
D gene: TRBD2
CDR3 DNA: TGCAGTGCTAGTAGCGCGGGAGAGCTCTCCTACGAGCAGTACTTC
CDR3 protein: CSASSAGELSYEQYF

V gene: TRBV20-1
J gene: TRBJ2-5
clone size: few
D gene: TRBD2
CDR3 DNA: TGCAGTGCTTCCTCGGGGGGTGGTGGGCAAGAGACCCAGTACTTC
CDR3 protein: CSASSGGGGQETQYF

V gene: TRBV6-5
J gene: TRBJ2-3
clone size: .
D gene: TRBD2
CDR3 DNA: TGTGCCAGCAGTCCAAGGAGGACTAGCGGGCGCACAGATACGCAGTATTTT
CDR3 protein: CASSPRRTSGRTDTQYF

V gene: TRBV7-7
J gene: TRBJ1-3
clone size: few
D gene: .
CDR3 DNA: TGTGCTAGCAGGCGGGACGGAAACACCATATATTTT
CDR3 protein: CASRRDGNTIYF

V gene: TRBV9
J gene: TRBJ2-1
clone size: .
D gene: .
CDR3 DNA: TGTGCCAGCAGCGTAGTGTCTCCCCCGGGCACCTACAATGAGCAGTTCTTC
CDR3 protein: CASSVVSPPGTYNEQFF

V gene: TRBV3-1
J gene: TRBJ2-1
clone size: few
D gene: TRBD2
CDR3 DNA: TGTGCCAGCAGCCAACCCCTTACGTTGACTAGCGGGGGGCCACCCCACCCTTACAATGAGCAGTTCTTC
CDR3 protein: CASSQPLTLTSGGPPHPYNEQFF